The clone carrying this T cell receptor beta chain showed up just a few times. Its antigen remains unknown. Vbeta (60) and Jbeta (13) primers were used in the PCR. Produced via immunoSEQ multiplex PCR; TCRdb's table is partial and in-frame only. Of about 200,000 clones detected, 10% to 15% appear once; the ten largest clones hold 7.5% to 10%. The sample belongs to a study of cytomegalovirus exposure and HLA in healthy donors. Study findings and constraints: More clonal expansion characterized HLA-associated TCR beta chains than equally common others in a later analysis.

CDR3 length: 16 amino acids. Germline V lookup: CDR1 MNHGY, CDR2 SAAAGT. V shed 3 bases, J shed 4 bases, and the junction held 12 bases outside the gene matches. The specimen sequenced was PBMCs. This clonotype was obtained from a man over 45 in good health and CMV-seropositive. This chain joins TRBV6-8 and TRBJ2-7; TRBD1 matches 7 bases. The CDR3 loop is CASSYRYRGRNYEQYV. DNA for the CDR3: TGTGCCAGCAGTTATCGGTACAGGGGAAGGAATTACGAGCAGTACGTC.